A single sample gave rise to the 9 T cell receptor beta chains below, sequenced in a study of blood T cell repertoires in COVID-19. Repertoires were generated with immunoSEQ multiplex PCR, while TCRdb's copy carries only in-frame clones and drops some. The data hold about 78,000 clones, with over 80% observed a single time. The sequenced material came from peripheral blood. The receptors here all came from a man in his sixties with active or convalescent COVID-19.

This chain links TRBV3-1 (or the pseudogene TRBV3-2) with TRBJ2-3; TRBD2 matches 7 bases. CDR1 LGHDT and CDR2 YNNKEL come from the germline V gene (reference sequence). The CDR3 runs 16 residues. V shed 1 base and J 1 base; nucleotides not matched to a gene: 5. CDR3 nucleotide sequence: TGTGCCAGCAGCCAAGGGATGGGGGGGGGCACAGATACGCAGTATTTT. It is translated as CASSQGMGGGTDTQYF.

CDR3 nucleotides: TGTGCCAGCAGCTTAGACAGGGGTGGGAATCAGCCCCAGCATTTT. Translating it yields CASSLDRGGNQPQHF. The chain has TRBV7-2 and TRBJ1-5; 7 nucleotides align to TRBD1. Germline assignment: CDR1 SGHTA and CDR2 FQGNSA. Germline trimming cut 1 base from V and 4 bases from J; bases unmatched to any gene: 4. This CDR3 has 15 amino acids.

The chain recombines TRBV25-1 with TRBJ1-4; maybe TRBD1 (5 bases). With 5 bases removed from V and 2 bases from J, the gap between germline ends came to 12 bases. CDR1 is MGHDK and CDR2 is SYGVNS in the germline V gene. This CDR3 is 15 amino acids long. The CDR3, as DNA: TGTGCCAGCAGTCTCGGGGGTATCACTAATGAAAAACTGTTTTTT. It is translated as CASSLGGITNEKLFF.

This sequence joins TRBV6-5 and TRBJ1-5; 8 bases fit TRBD1. Germline assignment: CDR1 MNHEY and CDR2 SVGAGI. V dropped 2 bases and J dropped 4; count of bases not matched to a gene: 4. This CDR3 spans 15 amino acids. The CDR3 spells CASSYQGDRNQPQHF. CDR3 sequence (DNA): TGTGCCAGCAGTTACCAGGGGGACAGGAATCAGCCCCAGCATTTT.

The rearrangement joins TRBV6-6 to TRBJ2-7, with unresolved D. The germline CDR1 and CDR2 sequences are MNHNY and SVGAGI (reference sequence). The CDR3 sequence is 13 residues long. Trimming took off 7 bases at V and 0 bases at J, with 10 bases between the two ends. The CDR3: CASTLRNSYEQYF. In DNA form, the CDR3 reads TGTGCCAGCACCCTAAGAAACTCCTACGAGCAGTACTTC.

Notes on this clone: At one boundary the junction diverges from the germline segment, which might be a read error. The V call is TRBV7-7, the J call TRBJ2-7; possible D gene TRBD1, 6 bases. CDR1 and CDR2 (germline): SSHAT, FNYEAQ (reference sequence). There are 17 residues in the CDR3. CDR3 in amino acids: CASRHNRVDSDTYEQYF. For the CDR3, the DNA is TGTGCTAGCAGACATAATCGCGTGGACAGCGATACCTACGAGCAGTACTTC.

The chain employs TRBV10-3 and TRBJ1-6; 8 bases fit TRBD1. The CDR3 is 15 amino acids. V shed 6 bases and J 7 bases; nucleotides not matched to a gene: 8. The germline V gene has CDR1 ENHRY and CDR2 SYGVKD. Here the CDR3 reads CAISQQGDNNSPLHF. CDR3 nucleotides: TGTGCCATCAGCCAACAGGGGGACAACAATTCACCCCTCCACTTT.

The chain uses TRBV28 and TRBJ1-4; perhaps TRBD1 as D (5 bases). Germline V CDR1 and CDR2: MDHEN, SYDVKM. V was pared by 5 bases and J by 3 bases, with 10 bases between. The length of the CDR3 is 14 residues. CDR3 residues: CASSLRQSNEKLFF. The CDR3 nucleotides are TGTGCCAGCAGTCTTCGACAGTCTAATGAAAAACTGTTTTTT.

This chain links TRBV5-6 with TRBJ2-3; D call uncertain. The CDR3 has 16 residues. Germline V gives CDR1 SGHDT, CDR2 YYEEEE. V lost 0 bases, J lost 0 bases, and 11 bases lay in between. CDR3 sequence (DNA): TGTGCCAGCAGCTTGGGGCGGCAGAAAAGCACAGATACGCAGTATTTT. This translates into CASSLGRQKSTDTQYF.